One and the same sample provided the 17 T cell receptor beta chains below, sequenced in a study of CD8+ T cells in alopecia areata. Following RNA extraction, reverse transcription yielded cDNA that acted as the sequencing template. The assay was immunoSEQ multiplex PCR, and TCRdb's table has in-frame clones only and misses some. The data contain under 250,000 clones, approximately 52% of them singletons. Here the sequenced sample was CD4+ T cells sorted from blood, taken at week 0. The receptor source for this set is a human donor with alopecia areata.

In its sample, this clone was seen a few times. This chain connects TRBV6-5 to TRBJ1-2; D is ambiguous. V lost 6 bases, J lost 3 bases, and 11 bases lay in between. This CDR3 has 13 residues. Germline assignment: CDR1 MNHEY and CDR2 SVGAGI. DNA of the CDR3: TGTGCCAGCAGCCGAACAGAGGACTATGGCTACACCTTC. As protein: CASSRTEDYGYTF.

This clone appeared a few times. The chain employs TRBV19 and TRBJ1-1; 7 bases line up with TRBD1. This CDR3 is built from 13 residues. The germline V gene has CDR1 LNHDA and CDR2 SQIVND (reference sequence). The trim removed 3 bases at V and 4 bases at J, leaving 2 bases unmatched. DNA of the CDR3: TGTGCCAGTAGTATCGCAGGGGGCACTGAAGCTTTCTTT. Its translation: CASSIAGGTEAFF.

The chain carries TRBV9 and TRBJ2-3; 8 positions match TRBD1. Germline V gene data show CDR1 as SGDLS and CDR2 as YYNGEE. There are 14 residues in the CDR3. The ends lost 9 bases at V and 3 bases at J; junction bases unmatched: 9. CDR3 protein: CATSSGGWTDTQYF. The CDR3 DNA follows: TGTGCCACGTCCTCAGGGGGCTGGACAGATACGCAGTATTTT.

This clone showed up just a few times. The gene calls are TRBV5-1 and TRBJ1-2; maybe TRBD1 (5 bases). V dropped 4 bases and J dropped 8 bases, with 15 bases sitting between them. The germline gives CDR1 SGHRS, CDR2 YFSETQ. The CDR3 consists of 13 residues. CDR3: CASSIDQGWGYTF. For the CDR3, the DNA is TGCGCCAGCAGCATTGACCAGGGATGGGGCTACACCTTC. Variable domain in full (rest from reference TRBV5-1 and TRBJ1-2): KAGVTQTPRYLIKTRGQQVTLSCSPISGHRSVSWYQQTPGQGLQFLFEYFSETQRNKGNFPGRFSGRQFSNSRSEMNVSTLELGDSALYLCASSIDQGWGYTFGSGTRLTVV.

The J gene is TRBJ2-7, the V gene TRBV7-8; either TRBD1 or TRBD2 may fit D (6 bases each). Germline V gives CDR1 SGHVS, CDR2 FQNEAQ. The CDR3 is 13 residues long. V lost 5 bases and J lost 6, with 14 bases in between. The CDR3 nucleotides are TGTGCCAGCAGCCCGCCGGGGGCAGTCGAGCAGTACTTC. It yields the protein CASSPPGAVEQYF.

The chain is built from TRBV30 and TRBJ1-4, with TRBD1 matching over 8 bases. This CDR3 contains 13 residues. J was trimmed by 7 bases and V by 4 bases; bases with no gene match: 5. Germline CDR1 reads GTSNPN; CDR2 reads SVGIG (reference sequence). The CDR3, as DNA: TGTGCCTGGACCCCTGGACAGGGTGAAAAACTGTTTTTT. Translated: CAWTPGQGEKLFF.

This chain joins TRBV27 and TRBJ2-3; 12 bases line up with TRBD2. Germline V gene sequence: CDR1 MNHEY, CDR2 SMNVEV (reference sequence). CDR3 length equals 15 residues. The trim removed 3 bases at V and 5 bases at J, leaving 3 bases unmatched. CDR3 sequence: CASSLLAGGIDTQYF. As DNA, the CDR3 is TGTGCCAGCAGTTTGCTAGCGGGGGGGATAGATACGCAGTATTTT.

The genes are TRBV29-1 and TRBJ1-2; 8 bases are shared with TRBD1. CDR1 and CDR2 from the germline V gene are SQVTM and ANQGSEA. V shed 7 bases, J shed 5 bases, and the junction held 6 bases outside the gene matches. The CDR3 runs to 12 residues. The CDR3, as DNA: TGCAGCGCCCAGGGGGCAGGATATGGCTACACCTTC. It encodes CSAQGAGYGYTF.

This clone showed up just a few times. This chain links TRBV11-2 with TRBJ2-7, with D unclear. V was shortened by 1 base and J by 3 bases, with 7 bases between the two germline ends. Looked up from germline, CDR1 is SGHAT and CDR2 is FQNNGV. The CDR3 contains 13 residues. DNA for the CDR3: TGTGCCAGCAGCTTAGGCCCCATCTACGAGCAGTACTTC. The encoded protein is CASSLGPIYEQYF.

The chain carries TRBV9 and TRBJ1-2; a weak D match, TRBD1 (6 bases). Between the trimmed V and J ends, which lost 4 bases and 3 bases, there was a span of 16 bases. The germline V gene encodes CDR1 SGDLS and CDR2 YYNGEE. CDR3 size: 15 residues. Here the CDR3 reads CASSTGQLPHYGYTF. As DNA, the CDR3 is TGTGCCAGCAGCACTGGACAGTTACCTCACTATGGCTACACCTTC.

This clone was seen a few times. The chain recombines TRBV30 with TRBJ2-7; D is unresolved. The CDR3 length is 11 residues. The germline V and J ends were trimmed by 5 bases and 0 bases, with 5 bases remaining between them. Germline V gene data show CDR1 as GTSNPN and CDR2 as SVGIG (reference sequence). DNA for the CDR3: TGTGCCTGGGAAGGCTCCTACGAGCAGTACTTC. It codes for CAWEGSYEQYF.

The CDR3: CASSFGRGYGYTF. In DNA, the CDR3 is TGTGCCAGCAGTTTCGGACGGGGCTATGGCTACACCTTC. The rearrangement joins TRBV6-5 to TRBJ1-2, with no clear D. Trimming removed 4 bases from V and 4 bases from J, with 10 bases in between. The CDR3 contains 13 residues. The germline CDR1 and CDR2 sequences are MNHEY and SVGAGI.

The chain carries TRBV30 and TRBJ1-4; D remains ambiguous. This CDR3 contains 15 residues. Trimming shortened V by 2 bases and J by 0 bases, and 10 bases separated the two germline ends. Germline values: CDR1 GTSNPN, CDR2 SVGIG (reference sequence). CDR3 sequence: CAWSRQSSTNEKLFF. The CDR3 DNA is TGTGCCTGGAGTAGGCAGAGCTCAACTAATGAAAAACTGTTTTTT. Drawing the rest from reference TRBV30 and TRBJ1-4, the complete variable domain is SQTIHQWPATLVQPVGSPLSLECTVEGTSNPNLYWYRQAAGRGLQLLFYSVGIGQISSEVPQNLSASRPQDRQFILSSKKLLLSDSGFYLCAWSRQSSTNEKLFFGSGTQLSVL.

This rearrangement joins TRBV7-2 to TRBJ2-1; D possibly corresponds to TRBD1 (6 bases). V gave up 1 base and J gave up 2 bases, with 9 bases separating them. Germline V gene data show CDR1 as SGHTA and CDR2 as FQGNSA. The CDR3 is 15 residues long. The CDR3 nucleotides are TGTGCCAGCAGCTTAGAGGGGGTTGCCTACAATGAGCAGTTCTTC. It yields the protein CASSLEGVAYNEQFF.

The chain employs TRBV7-2 and TRBJ2-5; 10 nucleotides agree with TRBD2. The germline V gene encodes CDR1 SGHTA and CDR2 FQGNSA. V shed 1 base, J shed 1 base, and the junction held 9 bases outside the gene matches. The CDR3 covers 18 residues. CDR3 sequence reads: CASSLGSGAGGSQETQYF. The CDR3 DNA follows: TGTGCCAGCAGCTTAGGATCGGGAGCGGGAGGGTCCCAAGAGACCCAGTACTTC.

V is TRBV4-2 and J is TRBJ2-3; 8 bases align to TRBD2. This CDR3 is built from 17 residues. The ends lost 3 bases at V and 3 bases at J; junction bases unmatched: 11. Germline V gives CDR1 LGHNA, CDR2 YNFKEQ. The CDR3 spells CASSHPPGGIGTDTQYF. The DNA for the CDR3 is TGTGCCAGCAGCCACCCCCCGGGGGGGATTGGGACAGATACGCAGTATTTT.

The chain has TRBV27 and TRBJ2-3; D is possibly TRBD2 (7 bases). The CDR3 covers 16 residues. The germline V gene encodes CDR1 MNHEY and CDR2 SMNVEV (reference sequence). V dropped 0 bases and J dropped 3 bases, with 13 bases sitting between them. CDR3 sequence (DNA): TGTGCCAGCAGTTTATCGAGGGGGGGACCGACAGATACGCAGTATTTT. Its translation is CASSLSRGGPTDTQYF.